One and the same sample provided the 14 T cell receptor beta chains below, sequenced in a study of cytomegalovirus exposure and HLA in healthy donors. Primers: 60 Vbeta forward and 13 Jbeta reverse. Sequenced by immunoSEQ multiplex PCR; TCRdb stores in-frame clones only, minus some. The sample includes around 150,000 clones, roughly 77% of them seen just once. The sequencing sample was made of PBMCs. The receptors were sampled from a human donor in good health.

The chain recombines TRBV29-1 with TRBJ2-7; tentatively, D is TRBD2 (7 bases). Trimming shortened V by 4 bases and J by 4 bases, and 23 bases separated the two germline ends. Germline CDR1 reads SQVTM; CDR2 reads ANQGSEA. The CDR3 is 16 residues long. This CDR3 is CSVGVSGGGAGYEQYF. Written as DNA, the CDR3 is TGCAGCGTTGGGGTCTCCGGCGGGGGCGCAGGTTACGAGCAGTACTTC.

The V and J genes are TRBV25-1 and TRBJ1-1; no clear D. Germline CDR1 and CDR2: MGHDK and SYGVNS. Trimming cost V 3 bases and J 1 base, with 9 bases left between them. The CDR3 is 14 residues long. The CDR3, as DNA: TGTGCCAGCAGTGAGGCACAAAGGAACACTGAAGCTTTCTTT. Translation: CASSEAQRNTEAFF.

The genes are TRBV29-1 and TRBJ2-3; tentatively, D is TRBD1 (5 bases). Trimming cost V 5 bases and J 0 bases, with 9 bases left between them. The CDR3 has 13 amino acids. Per germline, CDR1 SQVTM and CDR2 ANQGSEA. CDR3 nucleotide sequence: TGCAGCGTTTTTCCAGGGAGCACAGATACGCAGTATTTT. Its protein product is CSVFPGSTDTQYF.

The V and J genes are TRBV10-3 and TRBJ2-2, with a possible D match to TRBD2 (7 bases). In germline, CDR1 is ENHRY, CDR2 SYGVKD. Trimming shortened V by 7 bases and J by 5 bases, and 23 bases separated the two germline ends. This CDR3 has 17 amino acids. In DNA form, the CDR3 reads TGTGCCATCACTACCTCTCCTAGGGGGAGGGCGACCGGGGAGCTGTTTTTT. It translates to CAITTSPRGRATGELFF.

V and J are TRBV15 and TRBJ2-1, with 10 bases aligning to TRBD2. Germline loops: CDR1 LNHNV, CDR2 YYDKDF (reference sequence). The V gene end was trimmed by 1 base and the J gene end by 0 bases; junction bases not matched to a gene: 3. This CDR3 spans 17 amino acids. This CDR3 is CATSRGPSGSSYNEQFF. The CDR3 DNA is TGTGCCACCAGCAGAGGTCCTAGCGGGAGCTCCTACAATGAGCAGTTCTTC.

This sequence joins TRBV7-2 and TRBJ2-3; 11 bases align to TRBD2. CDR1 SGHTA and CDR2 FQGNSA come from the germline V gene. V gave up 5 bases and J gave up 2 bases; unmatched junction bases: 9. This CDR3 is built from 17 residues. The DNA of the CDR3 is TGTGCCAGCAGCCTCAGACTAGCGGGGAGTTCCACAGATACGCAGTATTTT. Translation gives CASSLRLAGSSTDTQYF.

The chain uses TRBV19 and TRBJ1-5, with 8 bases identical to TRBD1. CDR1 and CDR2 from the germline V gene are LNHDA and SQIVND (reference sequence). V trimming: 5 bases; J trimming: 3 bases; junction bases outside the gene matches: 3. CDR3 length equals 14 residues. The CDR3 DNA reads as TGTGCCAGTAGTGCACAGGGGGACAATCAGCCCCAGCATTTT. Translating it yields CASSAQGDNQPQHF.

The chain links TRBV30 to TRBJ1-6, with a tentative D call TRBD1 (6 bases). Germline values: CDR1 GTSNPN, CDR2 SVGIG (reference sequence). V was shortened by 3 bases and J by 0 bases, with 6 bases between the two germline ends. This CDR3 has 14 amino acids. CDR3 DNA: TGTGCCTGGAGGGACAGCTCCTATAATTCACCCCTCCACTTT. Translated, it gives CAWRDSSYNSPLHF.

The chain links TRBV29-1 to TRBJ2-7, with 8 bases identical to TRBD2. V was clipped by 7 bases and J by 2 bases; unmatched bases: 7. The V gene's germline CDR1 is SQVTM and CDR2 ANQGSEA. This CDR3 has 13 residues. The CDR3 DNA reads as TGCAGCGCCGCGGGGGGCTCTACCTACGAGCAGTACTTC. It specifies CSAAGGSTYEQYF.

This clone has a handful of counts. The chain joins TRBV29-1 to TRBJ2-3, with TRBD2 matching 8 bases. Looked up from germline, CDR1 is SQVTM and CDR2 is ANQGSEA. J was trimmed by 2 bases and V by 7 bases; bases with no gene match: 11. There are 15 residues in the CDR3. CDR3 in amino acids: CSAPGAGGPTDTQYF. The CDR3 nucleotides read TGCAGCGCCCCCGGGGCGGGGGGACCCACAGATACGCAGTATTTT.

In this sample, this clone turned up a few times. The chain recombines TRBV7-9 with TRBJ2-7; no reliable D call. The CDR3 consists of 14 residues. Germline V gene data show CDR1 as SEHNR and CDR2 as FQNEAQ (reference sequence). The V gene lost 3 bases and the J gene lost 7 bases, with 16 bases spanning the gap. This chain's CDR3 is CASSFFGSPEEQYF. The CDR3 bases are TGTGCCAGCAGCTTCTTCGGGTCGCCAGAGGAGCAGTACTTC.

CDR3 in amino acids: CAVLQGGNTEAFF. CDR3 sequence (DNA): TGCGCCGTGCTACAGGGGGGGAACACTGAAGCTTTCTTT. The genes are TRBV23-1 and TRBJ1-1; 8 bases map to TRBD1. TRBV23-1 is an ORF, and what it does is uncertain. Trimming removed 11 bases from V and 1 base from J; junction bases left unmatched: 6. The CDR3 spans 13 residues.

This clone occurred once. The V gene is TRBV19, the J gene TRBJ1-2; D gene unclear. Germline CDR1 reads LNHDA; CDR2 reads SQIVND (reference sequence). V was clipped by 3 bases and J by 0 bases, with 11 bases between them. The CDR3 spans 15 residues. CDR3 in amino acids: CASSISTRSNYGYTF. The CDR3 DNA follows: TGTGCCAGTAGTATCTCTACGAGATCTAACTATGGCTACACCTTC.

The rearrangement uses TRBV5-6 and TRBJ1-5; 7 bases agree with TRBD1. Germline trimming cut 3 bases from V and 3 bases from J; bases unmatched to any gene: 3. This CDR3 is 14 amino acids long. Germline values: CDR1 SGHDT, CDR2 YYEEEE. CDR3 region: CASSWTGNNQPQHF. The DNA for the CDR3 is TGTGCCAGCAGCTGGACAGGAAACAATCAGCCCCAGCATTTT.